This entry is about one TCR beta chain. Described time point: pretreatment peripheral blood. V lost 3 bases and J lost 2, with 7 bases in between. Germline V gene lookup returns CDR1 MGHDK and CDR2 SYGVNS. The CDR3 has 13 residues. The sample originates from a study of PD-L1 blockade in urothelial cancer. Study-wide background: The researchers analyzed blood 3 weeks (second dose) and 6 weeks after treatment start.

Sequenced by immunoSEQ multiplex PCR; TCRdb stores in-frame clones only, minus some. The sample lists some 65,000 clones; 81% were seen once. The V and J genes are TRBV25-1 and TRBJ1-2; D is ambiguous. The sequencing here drew on PBMCs, taken around atezolizumab (anti-PD-L1) treatment. The source is a man between 65 and 85 years old with urothelial cancer. CDR3 nucleotides: TGTGCCAGCAGTGATAGTACCAACTATGGCTACACCTTC. Translating gives CASSDSTNYGYTF.